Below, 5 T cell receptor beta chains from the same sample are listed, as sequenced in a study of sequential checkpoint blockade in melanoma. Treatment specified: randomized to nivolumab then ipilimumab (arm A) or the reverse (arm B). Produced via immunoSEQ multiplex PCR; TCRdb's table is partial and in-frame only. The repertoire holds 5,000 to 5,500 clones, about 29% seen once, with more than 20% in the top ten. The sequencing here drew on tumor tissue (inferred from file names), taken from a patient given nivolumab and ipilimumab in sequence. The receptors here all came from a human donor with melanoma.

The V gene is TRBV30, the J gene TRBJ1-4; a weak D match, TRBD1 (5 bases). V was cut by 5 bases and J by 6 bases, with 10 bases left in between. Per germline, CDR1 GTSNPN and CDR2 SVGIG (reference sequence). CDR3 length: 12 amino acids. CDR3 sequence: CAWGGGDEKLFF. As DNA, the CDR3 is TGTGCCTGGGGTGGGGGTGATGAAAAACTGTTTTTT.

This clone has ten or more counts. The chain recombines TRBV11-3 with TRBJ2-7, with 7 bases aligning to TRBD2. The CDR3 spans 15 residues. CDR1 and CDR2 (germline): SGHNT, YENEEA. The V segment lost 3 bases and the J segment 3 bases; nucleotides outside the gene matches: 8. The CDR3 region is CASSLLGERDYEQYF. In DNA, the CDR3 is TGTGCCAGCAGCTTGTTGGGTGAGCGGGACTACGAGCAGTACTTC.

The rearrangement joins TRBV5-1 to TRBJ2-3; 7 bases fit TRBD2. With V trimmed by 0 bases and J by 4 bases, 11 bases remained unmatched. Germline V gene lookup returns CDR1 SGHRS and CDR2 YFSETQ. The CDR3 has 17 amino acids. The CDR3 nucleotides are TGCGCCAGCAGCTTGGGGGGTATGGCGGGAGAGGCAGATACGCAGTATTTT. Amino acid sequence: CASSLGGMAGEADTQYF.

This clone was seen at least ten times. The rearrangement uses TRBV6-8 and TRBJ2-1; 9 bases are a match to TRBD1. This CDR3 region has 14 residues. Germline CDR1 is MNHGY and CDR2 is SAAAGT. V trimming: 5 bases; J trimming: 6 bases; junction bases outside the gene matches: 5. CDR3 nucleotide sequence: TGTGCCAGCAGTGGTGGACAGGGGATCAATGAGCAGTTCTTC. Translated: CASSGGQGINEQFF.

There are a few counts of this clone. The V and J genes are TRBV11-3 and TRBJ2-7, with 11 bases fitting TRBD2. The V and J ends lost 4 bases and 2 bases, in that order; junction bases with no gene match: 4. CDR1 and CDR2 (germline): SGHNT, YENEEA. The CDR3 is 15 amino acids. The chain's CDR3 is CASSSGLAEAYEQYF. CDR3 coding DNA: TGTGCCAGCAGCTCGGGACTAGCGGAGGCCTACGAGCAGTACTTC.